This T cell receptor (beta chain) derives from a study of CD8+ T cells in alopecia areata. Points on this clone: Its antigen is not identified.

RNA was extracted and reverse transcribed into cDNA as the sequencing template. Assay used: immunoSEQ multiplex PCR; TCRdb lists only in-frame clones, some missing. The table records about 250,000 clones, around three fifths of them present only once. Study-wide results and limits: There were many expanded lesional clones persisting in scalp and blood during tofacitinib.

V dropped 6 bases and J dropped 4 bases, with 9 bases sitting between them. CDR1 is MNHEY and CDR2 is SVGAGI in the germline V gene. The CDR3 sequence is 12 residues long. The sample's treatment: oral pan-JAK inhibitor, 5-10 mg twice daily. Lesional scalp punch biopsies and peripheral blood came from alopecia areata patients. Investigators sorted PBMCs to obtain both CD4+ and CD8+ T cells. The sequence was collected from a human donor with alopecia areata. V gene TRBV6-5 combines with J gene TRBJ2-5; D unresolved. This material consisted of CD4+ T cells sorted from blood, taken around week 54, from a patient treated with tofacitinib. The CDR3 DNA reads as TGTGCCAGCAGGGACCCTTCAGAGACCCAGTACTTC. This gives the protein CASRDPSETQYF.